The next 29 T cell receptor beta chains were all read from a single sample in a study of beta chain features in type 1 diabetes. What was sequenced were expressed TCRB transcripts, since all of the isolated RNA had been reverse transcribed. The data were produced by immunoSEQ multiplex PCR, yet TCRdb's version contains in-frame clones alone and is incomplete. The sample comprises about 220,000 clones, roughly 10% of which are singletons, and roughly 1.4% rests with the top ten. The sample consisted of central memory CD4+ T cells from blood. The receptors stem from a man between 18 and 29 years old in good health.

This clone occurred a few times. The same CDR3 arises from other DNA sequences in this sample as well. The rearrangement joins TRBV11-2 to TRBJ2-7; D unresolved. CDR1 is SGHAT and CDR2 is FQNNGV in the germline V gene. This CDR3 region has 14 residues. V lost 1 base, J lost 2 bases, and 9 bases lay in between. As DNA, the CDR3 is TGTGCCAGCAGCTTAGTGGGCAGAGCCTACGAGCAGTACTTC. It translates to CASSLVGRAYEQYF.

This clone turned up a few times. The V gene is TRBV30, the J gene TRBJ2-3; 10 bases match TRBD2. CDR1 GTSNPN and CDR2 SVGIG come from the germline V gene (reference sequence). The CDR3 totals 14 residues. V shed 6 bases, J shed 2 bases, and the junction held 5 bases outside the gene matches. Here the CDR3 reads CACLSGRATDTQYF. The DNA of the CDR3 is TGTGCCTGCCTAAGCGGGAGGGCCACAGATACGCAGTATTTT.

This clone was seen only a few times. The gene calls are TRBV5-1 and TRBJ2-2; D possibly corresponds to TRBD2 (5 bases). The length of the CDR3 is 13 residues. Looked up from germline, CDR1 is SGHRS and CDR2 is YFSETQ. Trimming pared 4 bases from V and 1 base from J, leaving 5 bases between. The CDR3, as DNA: TGCGCCAGCAGCCGGGGGAACACCGGGGAGCTGTTTTTT. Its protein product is CASSRGNTGELFF.

CDR3 amino acids: CASSAIGTGSYNEQFF. The CDR3 DNA reads TGTGCCAGCAGCGCAATCGGCACAGGAAGCTACAATGAGCAGTTCTTC. The chain uses TRBV7-9 and TRBJ2-1; tentatively, D is TRBD1 (5 bases). Germline CDR1 reads SEHNR; CDR2 reads FQNEAQ (reference sequence). With 5 bases removed from V and 3 bases from J, the gap between germline ends came to 17 bases. The CDR3 loop spans 16 amino acids.

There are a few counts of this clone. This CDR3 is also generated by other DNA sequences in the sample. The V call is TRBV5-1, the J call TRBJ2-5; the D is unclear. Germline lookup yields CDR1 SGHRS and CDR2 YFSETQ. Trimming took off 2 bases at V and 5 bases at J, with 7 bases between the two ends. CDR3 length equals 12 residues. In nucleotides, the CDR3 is TGCGCCAGCAGCTTAACCGGTGAGACCCAGTACTTC. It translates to CASSLTGETQYF.

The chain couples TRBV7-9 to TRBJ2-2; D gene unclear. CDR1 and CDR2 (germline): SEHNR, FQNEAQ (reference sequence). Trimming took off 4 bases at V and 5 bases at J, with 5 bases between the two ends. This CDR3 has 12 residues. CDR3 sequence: CASSSITGELFF. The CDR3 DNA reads TGTGCCAGCAGCTCCATTACCGGGGAGCTGTTTTTT.

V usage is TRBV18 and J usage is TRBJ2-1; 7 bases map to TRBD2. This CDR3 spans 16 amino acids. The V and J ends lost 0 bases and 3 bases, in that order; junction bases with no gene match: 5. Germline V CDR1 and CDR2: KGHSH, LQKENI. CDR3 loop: CASSPPGGIYYNEQFF. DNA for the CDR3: TGTGCCAGCTCACCACCGGGAGGGATCTACTACAATGAGCAGTTCTTC. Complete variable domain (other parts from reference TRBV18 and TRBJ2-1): NAGVMQNPRHLVRRRGQEARLRCSPMKGHSHVYWYRQLPEEGLKFMVYLQKENIIDESGMPKERFSAEFPKEGPSILRIQQVVRGDSAAYFCASSPPGGIYYNEQFFGPGTRLTVL.

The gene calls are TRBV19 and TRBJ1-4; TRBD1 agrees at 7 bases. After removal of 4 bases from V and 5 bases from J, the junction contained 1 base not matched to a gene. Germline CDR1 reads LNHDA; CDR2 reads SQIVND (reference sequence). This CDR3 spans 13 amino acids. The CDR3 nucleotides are TGTGCCAGTAGTACGACAGGGAATGAAAAACTGTTTTTT. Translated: CASSTTGNEKLFF.

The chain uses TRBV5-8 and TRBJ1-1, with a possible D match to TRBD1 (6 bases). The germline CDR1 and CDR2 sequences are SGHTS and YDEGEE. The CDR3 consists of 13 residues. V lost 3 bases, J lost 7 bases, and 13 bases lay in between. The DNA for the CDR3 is TGTGCCAGCAGCTACGACAGGACCCGTGAAGCTTTCTTT. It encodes CASSYDRTREAFF.

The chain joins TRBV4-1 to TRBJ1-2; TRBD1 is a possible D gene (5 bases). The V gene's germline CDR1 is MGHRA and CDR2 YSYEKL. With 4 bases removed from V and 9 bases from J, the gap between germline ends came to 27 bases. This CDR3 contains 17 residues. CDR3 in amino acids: CASSPPSFGQGTLSYTF. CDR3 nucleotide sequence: TGCGCCAGCAGCCCGCCCTCTTTTGGGCAGGGCACTCTCAGCTACACCTTC.

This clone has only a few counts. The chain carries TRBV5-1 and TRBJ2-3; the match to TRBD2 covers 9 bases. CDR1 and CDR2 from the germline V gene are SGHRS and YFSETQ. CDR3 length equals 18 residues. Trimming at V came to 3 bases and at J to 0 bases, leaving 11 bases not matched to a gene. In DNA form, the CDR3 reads TGCGCCAGCAGCTCCGTAGTCGCTAGCGGGGTGAGCACAGATACGCAGTATTTT. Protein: CASSSVVASGVSTDTQYF.

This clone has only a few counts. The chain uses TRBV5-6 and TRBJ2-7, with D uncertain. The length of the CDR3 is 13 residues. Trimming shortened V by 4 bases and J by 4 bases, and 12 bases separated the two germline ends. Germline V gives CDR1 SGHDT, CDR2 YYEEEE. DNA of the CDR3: TGTGCCAGCAGCCCGACGAACCTATACGAGCAGTACTTC. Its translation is CASSPTNLYEQYF.

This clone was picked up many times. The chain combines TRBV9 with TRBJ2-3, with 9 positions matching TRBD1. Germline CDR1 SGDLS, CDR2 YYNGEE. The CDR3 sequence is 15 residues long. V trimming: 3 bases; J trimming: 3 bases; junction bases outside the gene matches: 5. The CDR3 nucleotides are TGTGCCAGCAGCGCCGGAGGACAGGGGACAGATACGCAGTATTTT. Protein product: CASSAGGQGTDTQYF.

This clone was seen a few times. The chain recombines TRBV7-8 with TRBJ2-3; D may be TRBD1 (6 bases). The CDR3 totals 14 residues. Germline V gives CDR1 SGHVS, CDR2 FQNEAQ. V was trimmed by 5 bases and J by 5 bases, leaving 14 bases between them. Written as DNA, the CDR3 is TGTGCCAGCAGCGCAGAACCAGGGGAAGATACGCAGTATTTT. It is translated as CASSAEPGEDTQYF.

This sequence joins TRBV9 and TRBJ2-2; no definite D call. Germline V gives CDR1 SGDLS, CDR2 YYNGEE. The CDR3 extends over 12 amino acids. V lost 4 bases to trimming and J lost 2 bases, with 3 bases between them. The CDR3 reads CASSTNTGELFF. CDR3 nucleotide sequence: TGTGCCAGCAGCACTAACACCGGGGAGCTGTTTTTT.

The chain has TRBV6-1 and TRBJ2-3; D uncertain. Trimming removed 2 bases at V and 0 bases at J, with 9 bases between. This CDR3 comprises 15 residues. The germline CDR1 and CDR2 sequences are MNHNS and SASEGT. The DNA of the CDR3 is TGTGCCAGCAGTGAACTGGCAGCTAGCACAGATACGCAGTATTTT. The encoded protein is CASSELAASTDTQYF.

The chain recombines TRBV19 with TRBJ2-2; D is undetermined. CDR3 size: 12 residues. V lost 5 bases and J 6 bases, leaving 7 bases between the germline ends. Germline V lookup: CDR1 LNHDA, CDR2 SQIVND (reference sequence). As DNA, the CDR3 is TGTGCCAGTAGTCCGTCGGCCGGGGAGCTGTTTTTT. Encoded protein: CASSPSAGELFF. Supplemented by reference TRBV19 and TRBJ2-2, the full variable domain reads DGGITQSPKYLFRKEGQNVTLSCEQNLNHDAMYWYRQDPGQGLRLIYYSQIVNDFQKGDIAEGYSVSREKKESFPLTVTSAQKNPTAFYLCASSPSAGELFFGEGSRLTVL.

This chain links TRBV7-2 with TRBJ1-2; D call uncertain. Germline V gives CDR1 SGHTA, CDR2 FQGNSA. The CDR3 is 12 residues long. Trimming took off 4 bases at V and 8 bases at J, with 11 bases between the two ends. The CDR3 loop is CASSSRSRGYTF. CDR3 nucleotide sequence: TGTGCCAGCAGCTCCCGGTCGCGGGGCTACACCTTC.

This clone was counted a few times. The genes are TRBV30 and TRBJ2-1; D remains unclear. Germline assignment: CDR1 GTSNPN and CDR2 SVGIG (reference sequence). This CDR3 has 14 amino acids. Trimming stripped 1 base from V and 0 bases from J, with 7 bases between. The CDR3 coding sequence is TGTGCCTGGAGTGATGGCTCCTCCTACAATGAGCAGTTCTTC. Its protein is CAWSDGSSYNEQFF.

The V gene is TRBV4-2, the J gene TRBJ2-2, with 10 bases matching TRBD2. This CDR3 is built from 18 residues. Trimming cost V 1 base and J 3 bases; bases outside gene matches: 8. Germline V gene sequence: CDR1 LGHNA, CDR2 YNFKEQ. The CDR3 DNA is TGTGCCAGCAGCCAAGCCGCTAGCGGGAGCCCGTACACCGGGGAGCTGTTTTTT. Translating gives CASSQAASGSPYTGELFF.

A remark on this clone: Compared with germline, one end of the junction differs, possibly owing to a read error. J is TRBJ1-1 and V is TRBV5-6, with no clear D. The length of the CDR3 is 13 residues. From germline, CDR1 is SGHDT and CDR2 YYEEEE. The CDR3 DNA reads TGTGCCAGCAACCTCGGGATGAACCCTGAAGCTTTCTTT. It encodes CASNLGMNPEAFF.

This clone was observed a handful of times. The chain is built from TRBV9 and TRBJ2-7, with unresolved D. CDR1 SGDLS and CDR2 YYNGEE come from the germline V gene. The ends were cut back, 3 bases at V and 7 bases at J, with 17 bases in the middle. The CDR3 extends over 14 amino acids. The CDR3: CASSAPHPLGEQYF. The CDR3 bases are TGTGCCAGCAGCGCACCTCATCCCCTGGGAGAGCAGTACTTC.

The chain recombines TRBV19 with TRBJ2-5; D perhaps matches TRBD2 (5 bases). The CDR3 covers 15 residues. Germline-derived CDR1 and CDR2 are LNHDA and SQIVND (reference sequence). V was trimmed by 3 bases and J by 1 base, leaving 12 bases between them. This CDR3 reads CASSMGSTTQETQYF. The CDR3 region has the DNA TGTGCCAGTAGTATGGGATCGACTACCCAAGAGACCCAGTACTTC.

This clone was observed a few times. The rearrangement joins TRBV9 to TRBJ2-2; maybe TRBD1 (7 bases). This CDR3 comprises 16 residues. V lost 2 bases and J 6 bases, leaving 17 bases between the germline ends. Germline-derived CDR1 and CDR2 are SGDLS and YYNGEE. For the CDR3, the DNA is TGTGCCAGCAGCGTCCCCAGGGGGGTAGCTCCCGGGGAGCTGTTTTTT. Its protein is CASSVPRGVAPGELFF.

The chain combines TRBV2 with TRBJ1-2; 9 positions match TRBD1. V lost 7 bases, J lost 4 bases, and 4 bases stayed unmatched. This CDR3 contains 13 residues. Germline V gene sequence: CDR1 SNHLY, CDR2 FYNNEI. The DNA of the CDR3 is TGTGCCAGCACCCCGGGACAGGGCTATGGCTACACCTTC. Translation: CASTPGQGYGYTF.

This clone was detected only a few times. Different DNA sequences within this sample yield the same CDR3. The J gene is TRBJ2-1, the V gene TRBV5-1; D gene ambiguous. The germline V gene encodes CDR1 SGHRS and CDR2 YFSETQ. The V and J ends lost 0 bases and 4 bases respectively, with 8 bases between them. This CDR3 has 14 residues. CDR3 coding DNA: TGCGCCAGCAGCTTGGTCTCTGGATACAATGAGCAGTTCTTC. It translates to CASSLVSGYNEQFF.

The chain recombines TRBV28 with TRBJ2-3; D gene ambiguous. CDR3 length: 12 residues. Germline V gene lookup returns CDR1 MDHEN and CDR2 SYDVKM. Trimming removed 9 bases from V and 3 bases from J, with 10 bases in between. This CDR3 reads CASRVGTDTQYF. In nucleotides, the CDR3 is TGTGCCAGTAGAGTCGGGACAGATACGCAGTATTTT. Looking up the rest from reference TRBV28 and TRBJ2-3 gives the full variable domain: DVKVTQSSRYLVKRTGEKVFLECVQDMDHENMFWYRQDPGLGLRLIYFSYDVKMKEKGDIPEGYSVSREKKERFSLILESASTNQTSMYLCASRVGTDTQYFGPGTRLTVL.

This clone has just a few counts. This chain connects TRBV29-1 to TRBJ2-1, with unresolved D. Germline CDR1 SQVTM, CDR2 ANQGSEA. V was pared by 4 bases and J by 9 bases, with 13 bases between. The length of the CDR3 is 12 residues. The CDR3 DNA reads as TGCAGCGTTGCTAGTGCCCGCCTTGAGCAGTTCTTC. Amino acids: CSVASARLEQFF.

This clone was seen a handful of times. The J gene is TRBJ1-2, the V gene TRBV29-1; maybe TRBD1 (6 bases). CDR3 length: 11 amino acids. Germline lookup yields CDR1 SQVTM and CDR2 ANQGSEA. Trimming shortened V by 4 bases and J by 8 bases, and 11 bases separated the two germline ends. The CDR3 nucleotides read TGCAGCGTTGGGGGGGCATGGGGCTACACCTTC. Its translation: CSVGGAWGYTF.